These T cell receptor beta chains were read from a single sample in a study of technical replicates of blood from a handful of donors. This table comes from immunoSEQ multiplex PCR, and its TCRdb copy is limited to in-frame clones, with some not included. The repertoire holds some 71,000 clones, with around 97% as singletons. The specimen was T cells isolated from PBMCs. These receptors all stem from a human donor in good health. Each CDR3 is given with its conserved first and last residue. A D gene is named only where the DNA matches it firmly. Some rows have no size entry. The others give once, few or many, or a class for an expanded clone.

V	size	D	J	CDR3	DNA
TRBV4-1	few	TRBD2	TRBJ2-7	CASSQSSGRYEQYF	TGCGCCAGCAGCCAAAGTAGCGGGCGCTACGAGCAGTACTTC
TRBV5-1	NA	NA	TRBJ2-7	CASSLVRNYEQYF	TGCGCCAGCAGCTTGGTCAGGAATTACGAGCAGTACTTC
TRBV6-5	NA	NA	TRBJ2-7	CASSYSESYEQYF	TGTGCCAGCAGTTACTCAGAGTCATACGAGCAGTACTTC
TRBV11-1	few	TRBD2	TRBJ2-7	CASSLLRGSYEQYF	TGTGCCAGCAGCTTATTGCGGGGGTCTTACGAGCAGTACTTC
TRBV7-3	NA	TRBD2	TRBJ2-4	CASSEGLANIQYF	TGTGCCAGCAGCGAGGGACTAGCAAACATTCAGTACTTC
TRBV28	NA	NA	TRBJ1-1	CASSTVGVTEAFF	TGTGCCAGCAGCACCGTAGGGGTCACTGAAGCTTTCTTT
TRBV7-3	NA	TRBD2	TRBJ2-3	CASSKILAGGIDTQYF	TGTGCCAGCAGCAAAATACTAGCGGGAGGGATAGATACGCAGTATTTT
TRBV18	NA	NA	TRBJ2-7	CASSPRGEGTGEQYF	TGTGCCAGCTCACCCAGAGGGGAGGGGACAGGCGAGCAGTACTTC
TRBV9	NA	TRBD2	TRBJ2-7	CASSVVPSGTYEQYF	TGTGCCAGCAGCGTAGTTCCTAGCGGGACCTACGAGCAGTACTTC
TRBV5-1	NA	TRBD2	TRBJ2-1	CASSTGTSGFDEQFF	TGCGCCAGCAGCACCGGGACTAGCGGGTTCGATGAGCAGTTCTTC
TRBV19	once	NA	TRBJ2-7	CASSIGRSYEQYF	TGTGCCAGTAGTATAGGTCGGAGCTACGAGCAGTACTTC
TRBV7-2	NA	NA	TRBJ1-1	CASSLDGRGEAFF	TGTGCCAGCAGCTTAGACGGAAGAGGTGAAGCTTTCTTT
TRBV5-6	NA	NA	TRBJ1-2	CASRITGYGYTF	TGTGCCAGCAGGATCACGGGCTATGGCTACACCTTC
TRBV30	NA	NA	TRBJ2-1	CAWRSLERPNYNEQFF	TGTGCCTGGAGGTCGCTTGAGCGGCCAAACTACAATGAGCAGTTCTTC
TRBV5-1	NA	TRBD1	TRBJ1-1	CASSLASTGQNTEAFF	TGCGCCAGCAGCTTGGCTTCGACAGGGCAGAACACTGAAGCTTTCTTT
TRBV2	few	TRBD2	TRBJ2-1	CASSEGGRPGNEQFF	TGTGCCAGCAGTGAAGGCGGGAGGCCGGGGAATGAGCAGTTCTTC
TRBV7-6	NA	TRBD1	TRBJ1-1	CASTQGLNTEAFF	TGTGCCAGCACACAGGGGCTGAACACTGAAGCTTTCTTT
TRBV6-5	few	NA	TRBJ1-5	CASSLGLNQPQHF	TGTGCCAGCAGCTTGGGCTTAAATCAGCCCCAGCATTTT
TRBV19	NA	TRBD1	TRBJ2-2	CAISGTGSTGELFF	TGTGCCATCTCCGGGACAGGGAGCACCGGGGAGCTGTTTTTT
TRBV4-1	NA	NA	TRBJ1-2	CASSQERGGNYGYTF	TGCGCCAGCAGCCAAGAAAGAGGAGGAAATTATGGCTACACCTTC
TRBV19	NA	TRBD1	TRBJ1-5	CASSFSDREVLEPQHF	TGTGCCAGTAGTTTCTCCGACAGGGAGGTCTTGGAGCCCCAGCATTTT
TRBV27	NA	NA	TRBJ2-7	CASSLIGVYEQYF	TGTGCCAGCAGTTTGATCGGGGTTTACGAGCAGTACTTC
TRBV25-1	NA	NA	TRBJ2-3	CASRRGGVTDTQYF	TGTGCCAGCAGGAGAGGTGGTGTCACAGATACGCAGTATTTT
TRBV19	NA	TRBD1	TRBJ1-4	CASSITTGVEKLFF	TGTGCCAGTAGTATCACGACAGGGGTTGAAAAACTGTTTTTT
TRBV30	NA	NA	TRBJ2-7	CASTSSYEQYF	TGTGCCTCGACTAGTTCGTACGAGCAGTACTTC
TRBV2	NA	NA	TRBJ2-7	CASLSYEQYF	TGTGCCAGTCTATCCTACGAGCAGTACTTC
TRBV7-8	NA	TRBD2	TRBJ2-3	CASSPRLAGLWTDTQYF	TGTGCCAGCAGCCCTAGACTAGCGGGGTTGTGGACAGATACGCAGTATTTT
TRBV6-5	NA	NA	TRBJ2-7	CASSYRLGTTNEQYF	TGTGCCAGCAGTTACAGACTAGGTACTACCAACGAGCAGTACTTC
TRBV5-4	NA	NA	TRBJ1-1	CASSLDGGTEAFF	TGTGCCAGCAGCTTGGACGGGGGCACTGAAGCTTTCTTT
TRBV27	NA	NA	TRBJ1-4	CASSLVAQGFEKLFF	TGTGCCAGCAGTTTAGTCGCTCAGGGATTCGAAAAACTGTTTTTT
TRBV10-3	once	TRBD1	TRBJ2-3	CAITGGELTDTQYF	TGTGCCATCACAGGGGGAGAGCTCACAGATACGCAGTATTTT
TRBV28	once	NA	TRBJ1-3	CASSLGGQGNTIYF	TGTGCCAGCAGTTTGGGCGGACAGGGAAACACCATATATTTT
TRBV25-1	NA	TRBD1	TRBJ2-4	CASSAEQGALGIQYF	TGTGCCAGCAGTGCAGAACAGGGGGCGCTTGGCATTCAGTACTTC
TRBV19	NA	TRBD2	TRBJ2-1	CASSTGLAGVSEQFF	TGTGCCAGTAGTACCGGACTAGCGGGAGTTAGTGAGCAGTTCTTC
TRBV6-5	once	TRBD2	TRBJ2-1	CASSYSGTHQAVF	TGTGCCAGCAGTTACAGCGGGACCCACCAAGCGGTCTTC
TRBV19	once	TRBD2	TRBJ2-7	CASSSERELSYEQYF	TGTGCCAGTAGTAGCGAGCGGGAACTGTCCTACGAGCAGTACTTC
TRBV7-9	NA	NA	TRBJ1-2	CASSLGTSYGYTF	TGTGCCAGCAGCTTGGGAACTAGCTATGGCTACACCTTC
TRBV5-6	NA	TRBD1	TRBJ2-1	CASSLQGSTYNEQFF	TGTGCCAGCAGCTTACAGGGGAGCACCTACAATGAGCAGTTCTTC
TRBV7-9	NA	TRBD2	TRBJ2-7	CASSGEREVYYEQYF	TGTGCCAGCAGCGGGGAGCGGGAGGTATACTACGAGCAGTACTTC